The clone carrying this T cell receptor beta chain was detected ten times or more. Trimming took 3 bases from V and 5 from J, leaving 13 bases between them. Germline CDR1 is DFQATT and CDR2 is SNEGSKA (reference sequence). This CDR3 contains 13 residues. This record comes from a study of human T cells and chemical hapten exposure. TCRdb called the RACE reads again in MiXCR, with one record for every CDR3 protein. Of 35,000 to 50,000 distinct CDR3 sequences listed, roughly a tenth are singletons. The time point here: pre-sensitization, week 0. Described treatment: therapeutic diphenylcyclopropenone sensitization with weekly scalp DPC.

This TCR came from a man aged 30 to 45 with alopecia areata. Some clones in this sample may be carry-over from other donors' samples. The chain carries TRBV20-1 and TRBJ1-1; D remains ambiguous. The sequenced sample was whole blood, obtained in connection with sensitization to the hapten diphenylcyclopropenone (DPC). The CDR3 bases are TGCAGTGCTAGCACCCTAAAGTGGACTGAAGCTTTCTTT. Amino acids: CSASTLKWTEAFF.